The 10 T cell receptor beta chains below come from one sample, sequenced in a study of human T cells and chemical hapten exposure (dated by TCRdb to the early 2020s). Interpreted using the paper, the time point label stands for: patch test 1, 2 weeks after DPC sensitization. Sample treatment or condition, as interpreted from the label and publication: therapeutic diphenylcyclopropenone sensitization with weekly scalp DPC. The library was built by means of RACE. The sequencer was a NextSeq 500. The raw public reads went through TCRdb reprocessing: fastp at Q25, MiXCR clone calling, in-frame beta chains kept. Rows are combined by CDR3 protein, so each entry shows the most common genes and DNA. The sample has tens of thousands of distinct CDR3 sequences on record, more than 30% of them singletons. The ten biggest clones cover 8.9% of the sample. The sequences come from whole blood, collected in connection with sensitization to the hapten diphenylcyclopropenone (DPC). The receptors stem from a man between 40 and 49 years old with alopecia areata. Some clones in this sample may be carry-over from other donors' samples.

V and J are TRBV20-1 and TRBJ2-7, with D possibly called TRBD1 or TRBD2 (6 bases each). V lost 6 bases, J lost 6 bases, and 24 bases lay in between. Germline loops: CDR1 DFQATT, CDR2 SNEGSKA (reference sequence). CDR3 length: 15 amino acids. The CDR3 nucleotides read TGCAGTGCCCTCCGGCATTTAAAGGGGGGATCCGAGCAGTACTTC. The encoded protein is CSALRHLKGGSEQYF.

V usage is TRBV12-3 or TRBV12-4 and J usage is TRBJ1-1; 11 nucleotides line up with TRBD1. The CDR3 consists of 14 residues. The V gene end was trimmed by 4 bases and the J gene end by 6 bases; junction bases not matched to a gene: 4. The CDR3 protein is CASSSQGQGAEAFF. Here the CDR3 DNA reads TGTGCCAGCAGTTCACAGGGACAGGGGGCTGAAGCTTTCTTT.

Regarding this clonotype: A junction boundary mismatches the germline segment, possibly from a read error. This chain connects TRBV18 to TRBJ1-1; TRBD1 agrees at 7 bases. CDR3 length: 16 amino acids. Germline V gives CDR1 KGHSH, CDR2 LQKENI. This CDR3 is CASSPQRTGGDTGAFF. CDR3 bases: TGTGCCAGCTCACCCCAAAGGACAGGCGGGGACACTGGAGCTTTCTTT.

The chain uses TRBV6-6 and TRBJ1-1, with D maybe TRBD1 (5 bases). This CDR3 comprises 16 residues. Germline CDR1 reads MNHNY; CDR2 reads SVGAGI (reference sequence). V lost 4 bases and J lost 4, with 19 bases in between. CDR3 residues: CASSSGLGEFSTEAFF. In DNA, the CDR3 is TGTGCCAGCAGTTCGGGACTGGGGGAGTTTAGCACTGAAGCTTTCTTT.

The V call is TRBV7-2, the J call TRBJ2-1; tentatively, D is TRBD2 (6 bases). This CDR3 comprises 17 residues. The germline CDR1 and CDR2 sequences are SGHTA and FQGNSA. Trimming took 2 bases from V and 1 from J, leaving 15 bases between them. DNA for the CDR3: TGTGCCAGCAGCTTATCTCTGGGACTGCGGTCCTACAATGAGCAGTTCTTC. As protein: CASSLSLGLRSYNEQFF.

The chain recombines TRBV28 with TRBJ2-3, with D maybe TRBD2 (6 bases). The germline V gene has CDR1 MDHEN and CDR2 SYDVKM. CDR3 length: 15 residues. V lost 4 bases, J lost 2 bases, and 13 bases lay in between. The DNA of the CDR3 is TGTGCCAGCAGTTGGTCGGGAGAGGCCACAGATACGCAGTATTTT. Its translation: CASSWSGEATDTQYF. Based on the CDR3 plus reference TRBV28 and TRBJ2-3, the full variable domain is DVKVTQSSRYLVKRTGEKVFLECVQDMDHENMFWYRQDPGLGLRLIYFSYDVKMKEKGDIPEGYSVSREKKERFSLILESASTNQTSMYLCASSWSGEATDTQYFGPGTRLTVL.

This chain joins TRBV18 and TRBJ2-5, with 12 bases aligning to TRBD1. V was clipped by 3 bases and J by 3 bases; unmatched bases: 2. The germline V gene has CDR1 KGHSH and CDR2 LQKENI. The CDR3 is 15 amino acids. The CDR3 bases are TGTGCCAGCTCACCGGGACAGGGGGCTAAAGAGACCCAGTACTTC. It specifies CASSPGQGAKETQYF. The full variable domain, with the rest looked up from reference TRBV18 and TRBJ2-5, is NAGVMQNPRHLVRRRGQEARLRCSPMKGHSHVYWYRQLPEEGLKFMVYLQKENIIDESGMPKERFSAEFPKEGPSILRIQQVVRGDSAAYFCASSPGQGAKETQYFGPGTRLLVL.

V and J are TRBV20-1 and TRBJ2-5, with D tentatively TRBD2 (6 bases). Per the germline V gene, CDR1 is DFQATT and CDR2 is SNEGSKA (reference sequence). The CDR3 runs 17 residues. V gave up 2 bases and J gave up 0 bases, with 19 bases separating them. The CDR3 here is CSARLSGGTAYQETQYF. CDR3 sequence (DNA): TGCAGTGCTAGACTTTCAGGCGGGACGGCGTACCAAGAGACCCAGTACTTC.

The rearrangement joins TRBV7-9 to TRBJ1-2; 11 nucleotides line up with TRBD1. In germline, CDR1 is SEHNR, CDR2 FQNEAQ (reference sequence). V dropped 8 bases and J dropped 7; count of bases not matched to a gene: 18. CDR3 length equals 17 residues. In nucleotides, the CDR3 is TGTGCCAGCTATGATGGAGATCCTGGGGACAGGGGGGTTGGCTACACCTTC. Translating gives CASYDGDPGDRGVGYTF.

The chain uses TRBV6-6 and TRBJ2-5; D not resolved. This CDR3 region has 12 residues. CDR1 is MNHNY and CDR2 is SVGAGI in the germline V gene (reference sequence). V gave up 10 bases and J gave up 3 bases, with 12 bases separating them. The CDR3 DNA is TGTGCCACCTCATTGGAGAAAGAGACCCAGTACTTC. Encoded protein: CATSLEKETQYF.